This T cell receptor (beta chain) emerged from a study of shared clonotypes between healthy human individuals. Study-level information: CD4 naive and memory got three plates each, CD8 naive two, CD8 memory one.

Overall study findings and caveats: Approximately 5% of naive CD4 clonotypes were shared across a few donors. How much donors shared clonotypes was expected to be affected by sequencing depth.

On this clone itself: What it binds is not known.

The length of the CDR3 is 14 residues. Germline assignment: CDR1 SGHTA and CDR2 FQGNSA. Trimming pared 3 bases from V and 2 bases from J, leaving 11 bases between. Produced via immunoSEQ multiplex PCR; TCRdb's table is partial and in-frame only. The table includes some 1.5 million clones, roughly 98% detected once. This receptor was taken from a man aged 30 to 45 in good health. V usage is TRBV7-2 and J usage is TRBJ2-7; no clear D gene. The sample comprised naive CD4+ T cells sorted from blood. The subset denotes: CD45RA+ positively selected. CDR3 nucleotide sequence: TGTGCCAGCAGCTTTTTACCACTTACCTACGAGCAGTACTTC. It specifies CASSFLPLTYEQYF.